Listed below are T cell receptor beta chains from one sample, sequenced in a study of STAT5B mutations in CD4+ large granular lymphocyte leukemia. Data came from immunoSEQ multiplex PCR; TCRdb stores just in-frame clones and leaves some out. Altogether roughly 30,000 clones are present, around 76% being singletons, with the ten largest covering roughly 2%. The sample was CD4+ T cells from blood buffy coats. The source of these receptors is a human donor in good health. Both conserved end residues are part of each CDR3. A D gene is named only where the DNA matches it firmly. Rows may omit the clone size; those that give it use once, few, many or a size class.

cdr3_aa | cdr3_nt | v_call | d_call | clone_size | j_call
CASSERKGVDTQYF | TGTGCCAGCAGCGAGAGAAAAGGGGTGGATACGCAGTATTTT | TRBV6-1 | - | - | TRBJ2-3
CASSRSGLAGGPNGETQYF | TGTGCCAGCAGTCGTTCGGGACTAGCGGGGGGGCCCAACGGGGAGACCCAATACTTC | TRBV27 | TRBD2 | - | TRBJ2-5
CASSFHVNTEAFF | TGTGCCAGCAGCTTTCATGTGAACACTGAAGCTTTCTTT | TRBV11-2 | - | few | TRBJ1-1
CASSVRGQLSPTEAFF | TGTGCCAGCAGCGTCCGCGGACAGTTAAGCCCCACTGAAGCTTTCTTT | TRBV9 | - | - | TRBJ1-1
CATSSSRGPGTEAFF | TGTGCCACCAGCAGTTCTAGGGGTCCGGGCACTGAAGCTTTCTTT | TRBV15 | - | - | TRBJ1-1
CAWSPLDRGSGGEQFF | TGTGCCTGGAGCCCACTCGACAGGGGGAGTGGGGGTGAGCAGTTCTTC | TRBV30 | TRBD1 | - | TRBJ2-1
CASRTSMGSQPQHF | TGTGCCAGTCGGACATCCATGGGAAGTCAGCCCCAGCATTTT | TRBV19 | - | - | TRBJ1-5
CASSYSPGQVEAFF | TGTGCCAGCAGTTACTCTCCCGGACAGGTTGAAGCTTTCTTT | TRBV6-5 | TRBD1 | - | TRBJ1-1
CASSVVRTPNTEAFF | TGTGCCAGCAGCGTAGTTAGGACACCGAACACTGAAGCTTTCTTT | TRBV9 | - | few | TRBJ1-1
CASRGKAGDWYEQYF | TGTGCCAGCAGGGGAAAAGCGGGAGACTGGTACGAGCAGTACTTC | TRBV2 | TRBD2 | once | TRBJ2-7
CASSDPSSGNTIYF | TGCGCCAGCAGCGACCCCAGCTCTGGAAACACCATATATTTT | TRBV5-1 | - | - | TRBJ1-3
CASSQVFGGLDEQFF | TGCGCCAGCAGCCAAGTGTTCGGGGGGTTAGATGAGCAGTTCTTC | TRBV4-1 | TRBD2 | once | TRBJ2-1
CASSRSRAAGRYNEQFF | TGTGCCAGCAGCCGAAGTAGGGCGGCGGGGAGGTACAATGAGCAGTTCTTC | TRBV27 | - | once | TRBJ2-1
CASSFQSSGAEAFF | TGTGCCAGCAGTTTCCAGAGCTCGGGGGCTGAAGCTTTCTTT | TRBV27 | - | - | TRBJ1-1
CASSEAGTLSPQHF | TGTGCCAGCAGTGAAGCAGGTACCTTATCGCCCCAGCATTTT | TRBV6-1 | - | - | TRBJ1-5
CASSPSRRSNQPQHF | TGTGCCAGCAGTCCCTCCCGACGGAGCAATCAGCCCCAGCATTTT | TRBV6-6 | - | - | TRBJ1-5
CASTSLGKETQYF | TGCGCCAGCACCTCACTTGGTAAAGAGACCCAGTACTTC | TRBV10-2 | - | - | TRBJ2-5
CASRGAGVHEQYF | TGTGCCAGCCGGGGGGCCGGCGTCCACGAGCAGTACTTC | TRBV28 | - | - | TRBJ2-7
CASSTQGGPSEQYF | TGTGCCAGCAGTACTCAGGGCGGCCCTAGCGAGCAGTACTTC | TRBV21-1 | - | few | TRBJ2-7
CASSLADRGGEQYF | TGTGCCAGCAGCTTAGCGGACAGGGGAGGAGAGCAGTACTTC | TRBV7-6 | TRBD1 | few | TRBJ2-7
CASSVEGVTGNTIYF | TGTGCCAGCAGCGTAGAAGGGGTGACTGGAAACACCATATATTTT | TRBV9 | - | - | TRBJ1-3
CASSLRITSGSTDTQYF | TGTGCCAGCAGCTTACGGATCACTAGCGGGAGCACAGATACGCAGTATTTT | TRBV11-1 | TRBD2 | - | TRBJ2-3
CASSLGGQGADTQYF | TGTGCCAGCAGCTTAGGGGGACAGGGTGCAGATACGCAGTATTTT | TRBV11-3 | TRBD1 | - | TRBJ2-3
CASSVGTSGRFSSYNEQFF | TGTGCCAGCAGCGTCGGGACTAGCGGGAGGTTCAGCTCCTACAATGAGCAGTTCTTC | TRBV9 | TRBD2 | - | TRBJ2-1
CASSQGTGGPSDYGYTF | TGCGCCAGCAGCCAGGGGACAGGGGGCCCTTCGGACTATGGCTACACCTTC | TRBV4-1 | TRBD1 | - | TRBJ1-2
CASSQDRALGETQYF | TGTGCCAGCAGTCAGGACAGGGCCCTGGGGGAGACCCAGTACTTC | TRBV7-6 | TRBD1 | - | TRBJ2-5
CASSDSWTQETQYF | TGTGCCAGCAGTGACTCTTGGACTCAAGAGACCCAGTACTTC | TRBV6-1 | - | - | TRBJ2-5
CASSLGGQHF | TGTGCCAGCAGCTTGGGGGGTCAGCATTTT | TRBV5-8 | - | - | TRBJ1-5
CASAWRGETQYF | TGTGCCAGCGCGTGGCGGGGAGAGACCCAGTACTTC | TRBV6-5 | - | - | TRBJ2-5
CASSSRDFDTGELFF | TGTGCCAGCAGCTCTCGGGACTTCGACACCGGGGAGCTGTTTTTT | TRBV5-4 | - | - | TRBJ2-2
CASSPRQDVGTEAFF | TGTGCCAGCTCACCGCGACAGGATGTTGGCACTGAAGCTTTCTTT | TRBV18 | - | few | TRBJ1-1
CASILAEPPYEQYF | TGTGCCAGCATCCTAGCGGAACCCCCCTACGAGCAGTACTTC | TRBV6-6 | TRBD2 | few | TRBJ2-7
CASSYIQGAHEQYF | TGTGCCAGCAGTTATATCCAGGGGGCCCACGAGCAGTACTTC | TRBV6-5 | TRBD1 | once | TRBJ2-7
CACSGGNYGYTF | TGTGCCTGTTCCGGGGGCAACTATGGCTACACCTTC | TRBV30 | - | - | TRBJ1-2
CASSQDIWGDEKLFF | TGTGCCAGCAGCCAAGATATCTGGGGGGATGAAAAACTGTTTTTT | TRBV14 | - | - | TRBJ1-4
CASSPLLPGTQYF | TGTGCCAGCAGCCCACTCCTCCCTGGGACCCAGTACTTC | TRBV7-9 | - | - | TRBJ2-5